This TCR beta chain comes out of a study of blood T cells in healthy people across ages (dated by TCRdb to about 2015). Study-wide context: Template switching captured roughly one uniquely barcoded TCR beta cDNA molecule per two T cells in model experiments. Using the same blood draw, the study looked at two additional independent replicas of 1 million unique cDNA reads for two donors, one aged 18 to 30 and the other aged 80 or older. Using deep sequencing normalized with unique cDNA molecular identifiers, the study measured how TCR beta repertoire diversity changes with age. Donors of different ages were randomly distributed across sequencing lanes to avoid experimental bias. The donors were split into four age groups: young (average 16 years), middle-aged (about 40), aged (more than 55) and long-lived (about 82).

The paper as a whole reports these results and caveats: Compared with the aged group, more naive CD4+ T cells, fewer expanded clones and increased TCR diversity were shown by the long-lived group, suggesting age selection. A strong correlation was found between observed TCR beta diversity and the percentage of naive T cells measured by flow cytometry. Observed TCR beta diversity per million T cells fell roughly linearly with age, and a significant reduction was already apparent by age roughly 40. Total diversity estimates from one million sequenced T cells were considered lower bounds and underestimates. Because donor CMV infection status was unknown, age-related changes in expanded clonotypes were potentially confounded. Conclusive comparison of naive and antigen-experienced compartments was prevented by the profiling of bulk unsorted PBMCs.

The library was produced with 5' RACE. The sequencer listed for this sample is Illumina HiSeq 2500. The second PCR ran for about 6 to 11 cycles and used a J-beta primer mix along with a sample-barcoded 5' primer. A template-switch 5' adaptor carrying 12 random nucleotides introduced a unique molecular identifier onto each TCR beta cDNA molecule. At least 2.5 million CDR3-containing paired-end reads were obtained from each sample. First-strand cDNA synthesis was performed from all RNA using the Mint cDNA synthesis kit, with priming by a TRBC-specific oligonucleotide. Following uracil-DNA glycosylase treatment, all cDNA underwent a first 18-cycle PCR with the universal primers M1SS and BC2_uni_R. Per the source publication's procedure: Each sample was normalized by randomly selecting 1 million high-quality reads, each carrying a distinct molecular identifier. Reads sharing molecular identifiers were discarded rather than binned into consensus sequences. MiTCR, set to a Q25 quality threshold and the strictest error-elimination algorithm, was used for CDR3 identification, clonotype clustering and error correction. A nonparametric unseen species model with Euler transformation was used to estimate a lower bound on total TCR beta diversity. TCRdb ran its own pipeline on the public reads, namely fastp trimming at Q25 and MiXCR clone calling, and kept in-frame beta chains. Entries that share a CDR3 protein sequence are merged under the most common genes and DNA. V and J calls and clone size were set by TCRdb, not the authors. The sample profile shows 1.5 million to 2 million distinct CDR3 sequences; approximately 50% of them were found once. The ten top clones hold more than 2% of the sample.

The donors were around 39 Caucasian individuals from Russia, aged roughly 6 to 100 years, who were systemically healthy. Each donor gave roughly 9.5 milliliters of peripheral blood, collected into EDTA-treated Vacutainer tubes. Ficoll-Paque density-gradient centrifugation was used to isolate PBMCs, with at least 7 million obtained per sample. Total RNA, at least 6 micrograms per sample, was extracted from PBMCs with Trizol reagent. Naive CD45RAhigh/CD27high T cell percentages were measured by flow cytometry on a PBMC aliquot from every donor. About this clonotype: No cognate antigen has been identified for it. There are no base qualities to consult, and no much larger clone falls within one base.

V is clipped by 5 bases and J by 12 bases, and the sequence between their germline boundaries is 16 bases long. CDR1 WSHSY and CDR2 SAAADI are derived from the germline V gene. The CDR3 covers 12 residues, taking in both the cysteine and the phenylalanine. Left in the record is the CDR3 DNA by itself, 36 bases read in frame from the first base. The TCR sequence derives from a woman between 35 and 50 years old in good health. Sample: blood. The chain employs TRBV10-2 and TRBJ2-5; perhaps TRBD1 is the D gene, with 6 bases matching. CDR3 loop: CASSNRQAEEYF. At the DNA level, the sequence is TGCGCCAGCAGTAACCGACAGGCAGAGGAGTACTTC.